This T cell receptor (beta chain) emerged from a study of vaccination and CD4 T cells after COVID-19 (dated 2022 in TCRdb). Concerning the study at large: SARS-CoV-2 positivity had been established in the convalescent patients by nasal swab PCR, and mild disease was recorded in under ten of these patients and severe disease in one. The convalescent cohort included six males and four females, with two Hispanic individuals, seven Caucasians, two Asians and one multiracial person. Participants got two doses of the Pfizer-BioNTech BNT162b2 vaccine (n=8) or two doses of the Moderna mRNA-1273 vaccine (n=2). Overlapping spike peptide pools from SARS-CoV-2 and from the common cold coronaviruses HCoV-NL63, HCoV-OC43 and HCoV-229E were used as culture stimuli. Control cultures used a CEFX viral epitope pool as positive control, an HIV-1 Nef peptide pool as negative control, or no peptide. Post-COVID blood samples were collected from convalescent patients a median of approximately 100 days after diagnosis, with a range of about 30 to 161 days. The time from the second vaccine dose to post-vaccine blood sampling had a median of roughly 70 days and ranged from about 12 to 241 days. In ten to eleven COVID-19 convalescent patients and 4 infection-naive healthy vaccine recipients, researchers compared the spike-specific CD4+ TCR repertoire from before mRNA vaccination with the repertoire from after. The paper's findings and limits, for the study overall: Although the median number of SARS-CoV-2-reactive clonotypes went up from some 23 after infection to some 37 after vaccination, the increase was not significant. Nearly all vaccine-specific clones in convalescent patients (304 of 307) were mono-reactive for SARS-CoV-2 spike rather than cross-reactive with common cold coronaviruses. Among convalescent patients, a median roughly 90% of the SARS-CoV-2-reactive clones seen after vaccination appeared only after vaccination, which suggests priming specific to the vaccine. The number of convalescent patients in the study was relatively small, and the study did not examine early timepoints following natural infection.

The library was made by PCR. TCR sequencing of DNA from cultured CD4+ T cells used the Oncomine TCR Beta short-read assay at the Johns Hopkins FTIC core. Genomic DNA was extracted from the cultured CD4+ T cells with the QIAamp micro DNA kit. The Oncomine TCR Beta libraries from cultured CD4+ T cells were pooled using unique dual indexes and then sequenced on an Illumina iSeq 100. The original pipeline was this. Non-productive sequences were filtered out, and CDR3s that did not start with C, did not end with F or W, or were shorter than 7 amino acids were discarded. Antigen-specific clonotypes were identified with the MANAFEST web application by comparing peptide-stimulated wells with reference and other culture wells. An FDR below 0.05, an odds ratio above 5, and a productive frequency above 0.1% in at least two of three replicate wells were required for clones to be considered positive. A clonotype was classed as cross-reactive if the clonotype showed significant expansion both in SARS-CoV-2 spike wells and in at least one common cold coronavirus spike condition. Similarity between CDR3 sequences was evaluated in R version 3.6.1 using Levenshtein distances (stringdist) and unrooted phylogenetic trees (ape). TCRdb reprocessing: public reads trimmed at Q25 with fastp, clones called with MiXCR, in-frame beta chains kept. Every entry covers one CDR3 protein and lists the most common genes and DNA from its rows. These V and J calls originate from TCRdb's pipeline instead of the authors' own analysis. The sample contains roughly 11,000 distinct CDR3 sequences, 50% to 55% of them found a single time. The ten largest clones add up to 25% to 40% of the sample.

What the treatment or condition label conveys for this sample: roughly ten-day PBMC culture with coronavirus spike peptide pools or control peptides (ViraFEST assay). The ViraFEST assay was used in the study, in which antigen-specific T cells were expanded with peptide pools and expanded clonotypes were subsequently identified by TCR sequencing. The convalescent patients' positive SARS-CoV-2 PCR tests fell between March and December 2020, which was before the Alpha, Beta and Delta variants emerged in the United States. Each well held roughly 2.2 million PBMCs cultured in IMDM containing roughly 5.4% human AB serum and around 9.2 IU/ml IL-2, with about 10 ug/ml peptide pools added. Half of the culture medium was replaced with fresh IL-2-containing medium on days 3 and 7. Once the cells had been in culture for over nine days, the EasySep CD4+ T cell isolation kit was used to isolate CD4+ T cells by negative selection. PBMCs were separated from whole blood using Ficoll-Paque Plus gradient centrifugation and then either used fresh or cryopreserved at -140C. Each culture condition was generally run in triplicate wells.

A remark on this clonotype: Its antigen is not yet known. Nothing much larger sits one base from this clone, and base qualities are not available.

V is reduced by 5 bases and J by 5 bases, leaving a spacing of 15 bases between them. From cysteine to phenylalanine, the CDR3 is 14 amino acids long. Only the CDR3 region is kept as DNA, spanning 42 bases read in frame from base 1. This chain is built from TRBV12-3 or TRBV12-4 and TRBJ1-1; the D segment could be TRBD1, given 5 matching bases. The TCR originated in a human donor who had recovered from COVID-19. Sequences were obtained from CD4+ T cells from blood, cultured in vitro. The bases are TGTGCCAGCAGTCTATTCGGGGGTGGAACTGAAGCTTTCTTT. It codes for CASSLFGGGTEAFF.